Presented here are 15 T cell receptor beta chains from one specimen sequenced in a study of neurological immune-mediated disorders. Each CDR3 protein gets one entry after TCRdb re-called the 5' RACE reads with MiXCR. The data hold 100,000 or so distinct CDR3 sequences, with around 3.4% observed a single time. Sequencing was performed on PBMCs. The receptor source for this set is a woman aged 18 to 35 with multiple sclerosis.

This clonotype was detected ten times or more. V gene TRBV5-1 combines with J gene TRBJ1-1; 7 bases fit TRBD1. Trimming cost V 0 bases and J 0 bases; bases outside gene matches: 5. CDR3 length equals 16 residues. The V gene's germline CDR1 is SGHRS and CDR2 YFSETQ. CDR3 DNA sequence: TGCGCCAGCAGCTTGGATATCGGACAGGTGAACACTGAAGCTTTCTTT. Residues: CASSLDIGQVNTEAFF.

In this sample, this clonotype turned up many times. The rearrangement links TRBV12-3 or TRBV12-4 to TRBJ1-2; TRBD1 might be the D (6 bases). With 5 bases removed from V and 0 bases from J, the gap between germline ends came to 22 bases. The length of the CDR3 is 18 residues. The CDR3: CASSRQPGGRTSNYGYTF. The CDR3 DNA reads TGTGCCAGCAGTCGTCAACCGGGGGGGCGAACATCTAACTATGGCTACACCTTC.

This clonotype was found many times. The chain combines TRBV19 with TRBJ1-1, with D hard to call. The CDR3 has 12 amino acids. V was trimmed by 5 bases and J by 11 bases, leaving 15 bases between them. CDR1 and CDR2 (germline): LNHDA, SQIVND (reference sequence). CDR3 sequence: CASSGAQPAAFF. As DNA, the CDR3 is TGTGCCAGTAGTGGAGCCCAGCCCGCCGCTTTCTTT.

Ten or more counts support this clonotype. This chain joins TRBV28 and TRBJ1-5, with TRBD1 as a possible D gene (6 bases). The CDR3 is 14 residues long. V gave up 5 bases and J gave up 7 bases, with 15 bases separating them. CDR1 and CDR2 (germline): MDHEN, SYDVKM. DNA of the CDR3: TGTGCCAGCAGTAGACAGGTCAACAGGCAGCCCCAGCATTTT. It codes for CASSRQVNRQPQHF.

A note on this clonotype: A much larger clone is a single base away; this may be a read error. Given the absence of the conserved phenylalanine or tryptophan at the CDR3 end, a read error is likely. The gene calls are TRBV20-1 and TRBJ1-2; the D is unclear. Trimming left V 2 bases short and J 4 bases short, with 8 bases between. Germline values: CDR1 DFQATT, CDR2 SNEGSKA (reference sequence). This CDR3 has 12 residues. The CDR3 coding sequence is TGCAGTGCTAGACGGGGAGGCTATGGCTACACCTTA. Protein product: CSARRGGYGYTL.

This clonotype was detected a few times. The junction shows a germline mismatch at one end, possibly a read error. This chain uses TRBV20-1 with TRBJ1-4; no firm D call. CDR3 length: 13 residues. Germline V lookup: CDR1 DFQATT, CDR2 SNEGSKA (reference sequence). CDR3 DNA sequence: TGCAGTGCGAGAGGTGACCTTAATGAAAAACTGTTTTTT. This codes for CSARGDLNEKLFF.

This clonotype was observed many times. V usage is TRBV12-3 or TRBV12-4 and J usage is TRBJ2-2, with 12 bases identical to TRBD2. Trimming took 5 bases from V and 7 from J; bases not matched to a gene: 5. This CDR3 is 15 amino acids long. CDR3 DNA: TGTGCCAGCAGTCCTAGCGGGGGGGCCAACGGGGAGCTGTTTTTT. Protein sequence: CASSPSGGANGELFF.

This clonotype was counted many times. The V call is TRBV3-1, the J call TRBJ2-7, with D unclear. The V gene lost 2 bases and the J gene lost 7 bases, with 12 bases spanning the gap. In germline, CDR1 is LGHDT, CDR2 YNNKEL (reference sequence). The CDR3 covers 13 residues. CDR3 coding DNA: TGTGCCAGCAGCCAAAGTATTCTCGGGGAGCAGTACTTC. Protein sequence: CASSQSILGEQYF.

This clonotype was detected many times. The V and J genes are TRBV7-2 and TRBJ2-1; D remains ambiguous. The CDR3 has 17 amino acids. The germline CDR1 and CDR2 sequences are SGHTA and FQGNSA. Trimming removed 1 base from V and 0 bases from J, with 13 bases in between. The CDR3 protein is CASSLEAALSSYNEQFF. CDR3 nucleotide sequence: TGTGCCAGCAGCTTAGAGGCAGCATTAAGCTCCTACAATGAGCAGTTCTTC.

Ten or more counts support this clonotype. V and J are TRBV12-3 or TRBV12-4 and TRBJ2-3, with 11 positions matching TRBD1. Germline trimming cut 2 bases from V and 5 bases from J; bases unmatched to any gene: 6. The CDR3 consists of 16 residues. The CDR3 here is CASSLFGQGARDTQYF. DNA for the CDR3: TGTGCCAGCAGTTTATTCGGACAGGGGGCCCGAGATACGCAGTATTTT.

This clonotype was observed at least ten times. The chain recombines TRBV6-2 or TRBV6-3 with TRBJ2-6, with D tentatively TRBD2 (5 bases). The CDR3 loop spans 17 amino acids. Per the germline V gene, CDR1 is MNHEY and CDR2 is SVGEGT. The germline V and J ends were trimmed by 5 bases and 0 bases, with 14 bases remaining between them. The CDR3 is CASSDTGLFSGANVLTF. The CDR3 nucleotides are TGTGCCAGCAGTGATACCGGACTTTTCTCTGGGGCCAACGTCCTGACTTTC.

This clonotype was counted many times. The gene calls are TRBV7-2 and TRBJ1-1, with TRBD1 as a possible D gene (6 bases). Trimming left V 3 bases short and J 7 bases short, with 9 bases between. From germline, CDR1 is SGHTA and CDR2 FQGNSA. This CDR3 region has 12 residues. CDR3 DNA sequence: TGTGCCAGCAGCTTCGACAGGAATGAAGCTTTCTTT. Encoded protein: CASSFDRNEAFF.

The table lists this clonotype with many counts. The chain employs TRBV9 and TRBJ2-1, with 7 bases that match TRBD1. CDR3 size: 15 residues. The germline gives CDR1 SGDLS, CDR2 YYNGEE. J lost 3 bases, V lost 0 bases, and 3 bases had no gene match. The CDR3 loop is CASSVDGTDYNEQFF. The DNA for the CDR3 is TGTGCCAGCAGCGTAGATGGGACAGACTACAATGAGCAGTTCTTC. Supplemented by reference TRBV9 and TRBJ2-1, the full variable domain reads DSGVTQTPKHLITATGQRVTLRCSPRSGDLSVYWYQQSLDQGLQFLIQYYNGEERAKGNILERFSAQQFPDLHSELNLSSLELGDSALYFCASSVDGTDYNEQFFGPGTRLTVL.

Many counts were recorded for this clonotype. The chain couples TRBV6-5 to TRBJ2-7; D is ambiguous. Trimming shortened V by 6 bases and J by 6 bases, and 24 bases separated the two germline ends. This CDR3 spans 16 amino acids. Per the germline V gene, CDR1 is MNHEY and CDR2 is SVGAGI. The CDR3 nucleotides read TGTGCCAGCAGCTCCCAGGCGGTTAGCCAGATCTCCGAGCAGTACTTC. Protein product: CASSSQAVSQISEQYF.

This clonotype was found many times. The chain is built from TRBV28 and TRBJ1-2; TRBD1 agrees at 9 bases. Germline trimming cut 10 bases from V and 1 base from J; bases unmatched to any gene: 4. CDR3 size: 13 residues. Germline V lookup: CDR1 MDHEN, CDR2 SYDVKM. The CDR3 here is CATRDRDNYGYTF. DNA for the CDR3: TGTGCCACCCGGGACAGGGATAACTATGGCTACACCTTC.